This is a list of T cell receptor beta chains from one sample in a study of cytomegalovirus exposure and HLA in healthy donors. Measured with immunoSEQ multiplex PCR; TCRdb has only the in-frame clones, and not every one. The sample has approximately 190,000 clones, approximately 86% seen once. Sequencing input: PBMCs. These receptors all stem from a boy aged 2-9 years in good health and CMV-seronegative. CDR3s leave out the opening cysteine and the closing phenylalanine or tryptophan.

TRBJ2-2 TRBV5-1 ASSLIATSNTGELF
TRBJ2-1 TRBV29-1 SVVNNSYNEQF
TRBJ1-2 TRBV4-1 ASSQVGGSGYT
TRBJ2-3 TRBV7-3 ASSPRGVVTDTQY
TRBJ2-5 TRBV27 ASSLSARETQY
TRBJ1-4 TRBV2 ASRNEKLF
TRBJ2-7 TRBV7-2 ASSLVGQGWGEQY
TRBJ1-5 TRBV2 ASRDTGGRGNQPQH
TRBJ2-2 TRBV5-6 ASSWAQGGLTGELF
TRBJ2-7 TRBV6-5 ASSAGEGIEQY
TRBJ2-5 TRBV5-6 ASSLVGADSYQETQY
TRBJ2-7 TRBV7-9 ASTDRGSYEQY
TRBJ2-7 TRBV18 ASSRGQGVTYEQY
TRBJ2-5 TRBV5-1 ASSVWTGTSGSSQETQY
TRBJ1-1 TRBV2 ASSDDREPMNTEAF
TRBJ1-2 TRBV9 ASSVGPGTGNGYT
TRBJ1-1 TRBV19 ASSIGAGQGYTEAF
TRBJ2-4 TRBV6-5 ASGQQGGKNIQY
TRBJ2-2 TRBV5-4 ASSLPNTGELF
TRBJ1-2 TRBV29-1 SVPLNGYT
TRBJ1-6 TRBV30 AWSVHFSGTGNPRSPLH
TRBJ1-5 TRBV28 ASRRQGANQPQH
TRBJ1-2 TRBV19 ASSFREFGYT
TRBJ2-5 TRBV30 AWSVAGVYETQY
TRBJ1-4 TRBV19 ATTDETGSEKLF
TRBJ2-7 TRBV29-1 SVGPLGTGMANEQY
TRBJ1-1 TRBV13 ASSLEAGRNTEAF
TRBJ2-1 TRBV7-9 ASSLDLGMNEQF
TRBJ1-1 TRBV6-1 ASSWGGNTEAF
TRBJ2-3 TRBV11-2 ASSPPGTESTDTQY
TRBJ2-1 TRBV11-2 ASSRLLSGNEQF
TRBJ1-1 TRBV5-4 ASSSGHSNTEAF
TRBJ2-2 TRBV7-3 ASSLRSPTGELF
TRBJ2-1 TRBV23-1 ASSQFREQF
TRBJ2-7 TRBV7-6 ASSLGDRGEQY
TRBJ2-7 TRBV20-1 SASPEYEQY
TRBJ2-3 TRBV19 ASSITGGSGYRTDTQY
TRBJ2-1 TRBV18 ASSGATGNEQF
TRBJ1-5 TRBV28 ASRALARAPQPQH
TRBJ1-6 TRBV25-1 ASTASTGVDSPLH
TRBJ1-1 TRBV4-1 ASSQNQANTEAF
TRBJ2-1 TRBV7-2 ASSLGRTGVNEQF
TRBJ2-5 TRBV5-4 ASSTKQGQETQY
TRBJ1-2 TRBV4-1 ASSQGQGNGYGYT
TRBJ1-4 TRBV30 AWRTAPPREKLF
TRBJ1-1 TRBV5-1 ASSVERTGRAEAF
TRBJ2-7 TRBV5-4 ASSWAQVGGLDEQY
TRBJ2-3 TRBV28 ASSLFGQTVDTQY
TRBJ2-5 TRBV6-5 ASSYSTSGAGEQY
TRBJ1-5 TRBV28 ASQTGVGQPQH
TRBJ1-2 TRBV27 ASSWDRVDYT
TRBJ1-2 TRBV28 ASSFFLGQVNYGYT
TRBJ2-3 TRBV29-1 SVTGLAGGGFTDTQY